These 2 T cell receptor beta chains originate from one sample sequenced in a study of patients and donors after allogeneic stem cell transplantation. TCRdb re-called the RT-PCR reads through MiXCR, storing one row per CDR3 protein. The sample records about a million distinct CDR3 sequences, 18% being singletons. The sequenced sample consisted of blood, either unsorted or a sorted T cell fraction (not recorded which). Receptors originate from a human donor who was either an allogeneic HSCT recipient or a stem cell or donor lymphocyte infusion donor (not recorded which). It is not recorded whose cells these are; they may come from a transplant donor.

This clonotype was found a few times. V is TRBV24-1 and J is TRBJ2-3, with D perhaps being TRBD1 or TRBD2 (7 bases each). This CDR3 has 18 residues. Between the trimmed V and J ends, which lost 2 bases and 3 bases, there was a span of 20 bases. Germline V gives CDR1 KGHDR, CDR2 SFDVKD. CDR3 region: CATSDYRQGRGGTDTQYF. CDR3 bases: TGTGCCACCAGTGATTACCGACAGGGTAGGGGGGGAACAGATACGCAGTATTTT.

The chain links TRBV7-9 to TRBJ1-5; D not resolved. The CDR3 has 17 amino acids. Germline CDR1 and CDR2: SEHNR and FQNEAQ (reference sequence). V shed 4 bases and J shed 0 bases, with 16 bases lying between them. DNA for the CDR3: TGTGCCAGCAGCTCTGACTGGACGCTTTATAGCAATCAGCCCCAGCATTTT. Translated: CASSSDWTLYSNQPQHF. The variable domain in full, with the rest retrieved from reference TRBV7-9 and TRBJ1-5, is DTGVSQNPRHKITKRGQNVTFRCDPISEHNRLYWYRQTLGQGPEFLTYFQNEAQLEKSRLLSDRFSAERPKGSFSTLEIQRTEQGDSAMYLCASSSDWTLYSNQPQHFGDGTRLSIL.